This T cell receptor (beta chain) was sequenced for a study of cytomegalovirus exposure and HLA in healthy donors listed by TCRdb under 2017. Study-wide context: An earlier analysis of roughly 500 of the donors reported around 280 Gb of sequence data and 117 million unique TCR beta sequences obtained from approximately 180 million T cells. An early release that covered fewer than 800 HLA-typed donors contained around 330 gigabases of sequencing data and 65 million to 100 million unique TCR sequences. Of the roughly 400 genotyped donors, 65% to 90% fell in the genetic ancestry cluster associated with self-reported Caucasian donors. The study was designed to test whether signatures of past pathogen exposure could be identified by cataloging public T cell receptors. Using immunosequencing, the study profiled T cell repertoires from fewer than 850 subjects and related those repertoires to cytomegalovirus serostatus. Along with the approximately 600-subject first cohort, a separate validation cohort of over a hundred different subjects was used. The study combined high-throughput TCR immunosequencing, statistical association of individual TCRs with disease status, and machine learning to predict cytomegalovirus infection status. A later analysis re-examined previously published TCR beta repertoires from about 700 donors and added high-resolution HLA genotyping to investigate patterns of TCR occurrence. Rather than drawing on any new phenotypic data, the later analysis identified candidate immune exposures from TCR beta sequences and the way those sequences occurred across donors. In an earlier analysis of about 590 of the donors, high-throughput TCR beta sequencing was used to judge whether each TCR beta V gene segment behaved as functional or pseudogenic. Alongside the repertoire data, information on donor age, sex, ethnicity and CMV serostatus was compiled. A later genetic analysis used genome-wide SNP genotypes for about 60% of the roughly 670 donors, treating that subset as a discovery cohort. Every discovery cohort repertoire had been produced on one sequencing platform. Class I and class II HLA loci were covered by the typing at four-digit resolution. The number of typed donors differed by locus: about 620-640 for A, B, C, DRB1 and DQB1; 522 for DQA1; some 590 for DPA1; and around 490 for DPB1. Several DR-DQ haplotypes were treated as single units for association and clustering because of strong linkage in the cohort. Among roughly 400 genotyped donors of the cohort, an average of approximately 240,000 unique TCR beta nucleotide sequences was sequenced per donor, of which about 18% were non-productive.

The cohort consisted of 600 or so healthy bone marrow donors. All cohort members were sampled while nominally healthy, although unrecorded immune exposures were likely present. The donor tested CMV seronegative, placing the donor among the 350 or so seronegative members of the cohort. Each donor provided a peripheral blood sample, and peripheral blood mononuclear cells were used for TCR beta sequencing. The Qiagen DNeasy Blood Extraction Kit was used to extract genomic DNA from the blood cell samples. Comment on this clone: Its target antigen remains unknown. The record has no base qualities; no much larger clone is one base away.

Here is what the overall study found, with its caveats: The sequencing pipeline was judged likely to have produced a cluster of highly shared sequence variants as a technical artifact. In an earlier analysis of 587 of the donors, most TCR beta V segments appeared in productive rearrangements about 90% or about 30% of the time, broadly matching IMGT annotations. Roughly uniform sequencing depth across donors was assumed in presence/absence analyses, although this assumption may not hold. According to a later analysis, parvovirus B19, influenza, CMV and Epstein-Barr virus appeared linked to several top co-occurrence clusters. Linkage disequilibrium might explain the correlated functional status among segregating V segments, but an unknown experimental factor could not be excluded. Strong co-occurrence of HLA alleles, especially DR and DQ, made assigning TCR associations to individual alleles difficult. According to a later analysis, most CMV-associated TCR beta chains appeared to be HLA-restricted, and the HLA associations seemed to be driven largely by CMV exposure. In a later genetic analysis, a missense DCLRE1C variant was associated with V-gene and J-gene trimming of TCR beta chains, and the association was replicated in an independent cohort. In this cohort, only TCR beta chains were sequenced, and detectable features were limited by the absence of alpha or paired-chain data. Most TCR sequences were observed very rarely across donors, whereas some public TCRs were present in many individuals. A further reported finding was that TCR beta sequences accurately predicted the HLA-A and HLA-B alleles for most subjects in the first cohort. Because counts were too low, about 17 rarely observed V segments, including chromosome 9 orphons, were excluded from the earlier analysis of several hundred of the donors. In a later analysis, TCR association rates were found to vary across HLA loci, with the most associated TCRs seen for DRB1 alleles and the fewest for HLA-C alleles. In vitro tests confirmed that a few of the cytomegalovirus-associated TCR beta chains recognize cytomegalovirus antigens. The classifier was reported to diagnose cytomegalovirus status with high specificity and sensitivity in both the original cohort and the validation cohort. The authors suggested that the approach could potentially be generalized to other disease states and immunological phenotypes. According to a later genetic analysis, donors in an Asian-associated ancestry cluster had fewer N-insertions in productive TCRs than the roughly 660-donor mean. A later analysis found that HLA-associated TCR beta chains were more clonally expanded and had lower generation probabilities than equally common non-associated chains. Because HLA typing was unavailable for some donors at each locus, only the typed subset was used in association tests. In a later analysis, 16,951 TCR beta sequences were associated with specific HLA alleles at a false discovery rate of 0.05. The only immune exposure information available for the cohort was CMV serostatus. The study listed approximately 160 TCR beta chains as associated with cytomegalovirus.

Receptors were amplified or captured by the immunoSEQ multiplex PCR assay. For the multiplex PCR, a mixture combining 60 forward primers for TCR Vbeta segments and 13 reverse primers for TCR Jbeta segments was used. Amplification of the CDR3 region of rearranged TCR beta genes was performed with a multiplex PCR assay on genomic DNA. Amplified TCR beta libraries were sequenced as 87-base-pair reads on the Illumina HiSeq System. As for the authors' bioinformatics: In a later analysis, about 80 million unique TCR beta chains were counted across the 500 to 850 repertoires, and roughly 11 million of these chains were shared by at least two donors. To remove PCR and sequencing errors, raw reads were error-corrected and collapsed into unique sequences using a nearest-neighbor algorithm that merged closely related sequences. Alignment of CDR3 sequences to IMGT reference sequences was used to assign V, D and J gene segments. For a sequence to be retained, a match of at least six nucleotides was required to both a V gene segment and a J gene segment. A rearrangement was called productive if the CDR3 had no stop codons and remained in frame with V and J, and every other rearrangement was called non-productive. CDR3 was defined according to IMGT convention as the region running from the second conserved V-encoded cysteine to the conserved J-encoded phenylalanine. In an earlier analysis of around 570 of the donors, sequences lacking an unambiguous match to a single V gene segment were excluded. An earlier analysis of 500 to 700 of the donors classified V segments as functional when productive rearrangements were above 56.7% and as segregating when the standard deviation between donors was above 5%. A statistical classification framework was built to diagnose cytomegalovirus status from the catalog of TCR beta chain sequences. V and J gene assignment, in a later analysis, came from comparing TCR nucleotide sequences with IMGT/GENE-DB human TR gene sequences. In a later analysis, CDR3 sequences and most-parsimonious VDJ recombination scenarios were assigned using the TCRdist pipeline. In a later analysis, each TCR beta chain was defined by its CDR3 amino acid sequence together with its V-gene family, and reads without a unique V-gene family were excluded. In a later analysis, 500 to 700 highly shared, low-generation-probability nucleotide sequences were removed to address suspected cross-contamination and a sequencing artifact. In a later analysis, a clonal expansion index for each public chain was calculated from normalized within-repertoire ranks of inferred template counts. In a later analysis, generation probabilities were computed using a VDJ recombination model fitted to out-of-frame rearrangements, and the results were checked against IGoR. In a later analysis, TCR-TCR, TCR-HLA and TCR-CMV co-occurrence was scored with hypergeometric tests, and a repertoire-size bias correction was applied to TCR pairs. False discovery rates were estimated in a later analysis by permuting HLA or CMV assignments 20 times. In a later analysis, co-occurring TCRs were grouped with DBSCAN, and TCRdist sequence similarity was added when clustering was performed within HLA-allele-positive subsets. Repertoires with fewer than 30,000 or more than 120,000 public chains were left out of co-occurrence clustering, as were about 5 repertoires with anomalous nucleotide sharing. As stored in TCRdb, this immuneACCESS dataset retains in-frame rearrangements with V and J assigned. A fraction of the clones does not appear; measured against another copy, unresolved V genes explain less than half of the discrepancy, and the remainder lacks a known reason. That table gives V, J and clone size, and the DNA gave D and trimming. The sample data list a few hundred thousand clones, and roughly 83% of these were observed just once. 1.4% of the sample is held by the ten biggest clonotypes.

The specimen was PBMCs. This receptor was obtained from a girl between 10 and 17 years old in good health and CMV-seronegative.

The CDR3 sequence is CASSRQGTVGTGELFF. The base sequence is TGTGCCAGCAGCCGACAGGGGACGGTTGGGACCGGGGAGCTGTTTTTT. This receptor chain uses TRBV2 and TRBJ2-2; the central 8 bases match TRBD1. From the germline V gene, CDR1 is SNHLY and CDR2 is FYNNEI. The CDR3 has 16 amino acids, counting the end cysteine and phenylalanine. Only the CDR3 DNA is retained, 48 bases long and in frame from the first base. Clipping removes 6 bases from V and 5 bases from J, with 11 as the unmatched junction base count.